This entry features one TCR beta chain sequence. What it binds is unknown. These data originate in a study of glioma-infiltrating T cells after dendritic cell vaccination. Study as a whole: Patients had newly diagnosed or recurrent glioblastoma and received dendritic cell vaccines. Patients received three intradermal dendritic cell vaccine injections at biweekly intervals.

The sample's time point: after dendritic cell vaccination, including at tumor progression/relapse. The PCR used 60 V beta and 13 J beta primers. Clones were sequenced by immunoSEQ multiplex PCR, and TCRdb holds only the in-frame ones, with some missing. The data contain tens of thousands of clones, over 75% of them singletons. Study-wide results and limits: Complete blood and tumor specimen sets were limited to few patients.

The CDR3 sequence is 15 residues long. V gave up 5 bases and J gave up 1 base, with 11 bases separating them. CDR1 WSHSY and CDR2 SAAADI come from the germline V gene. This rearrangement joins TRBV10-2 to TRBJ2-2; D may be TRBD2 (6 bases). Sequenced here: blood, sampled after dendritic cell vaccination. This sequence originates from a human donor with glioblastoma. The CDR3 loop reads CASSWDSRNTGELFF. CDR3 bases: TGCGCCAGCAGTTGGGACTCCAGGAACACCGGGGAGCTGTTTTTT.